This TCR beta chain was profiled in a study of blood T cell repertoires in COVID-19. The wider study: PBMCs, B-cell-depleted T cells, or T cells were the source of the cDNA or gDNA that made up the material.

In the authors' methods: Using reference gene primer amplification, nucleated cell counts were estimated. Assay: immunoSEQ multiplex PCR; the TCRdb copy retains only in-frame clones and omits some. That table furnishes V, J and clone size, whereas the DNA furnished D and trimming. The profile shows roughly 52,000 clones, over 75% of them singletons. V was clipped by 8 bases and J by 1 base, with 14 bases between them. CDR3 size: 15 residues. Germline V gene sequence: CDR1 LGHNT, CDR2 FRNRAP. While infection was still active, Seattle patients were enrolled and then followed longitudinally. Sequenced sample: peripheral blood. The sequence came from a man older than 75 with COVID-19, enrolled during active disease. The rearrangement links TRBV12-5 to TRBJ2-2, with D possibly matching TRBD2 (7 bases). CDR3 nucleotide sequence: TGTGCTAGTACTTGGGGGGGCCAGAACACCGGGGAGCTGTTTTTT. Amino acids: CASTWGGQNTGELFF.